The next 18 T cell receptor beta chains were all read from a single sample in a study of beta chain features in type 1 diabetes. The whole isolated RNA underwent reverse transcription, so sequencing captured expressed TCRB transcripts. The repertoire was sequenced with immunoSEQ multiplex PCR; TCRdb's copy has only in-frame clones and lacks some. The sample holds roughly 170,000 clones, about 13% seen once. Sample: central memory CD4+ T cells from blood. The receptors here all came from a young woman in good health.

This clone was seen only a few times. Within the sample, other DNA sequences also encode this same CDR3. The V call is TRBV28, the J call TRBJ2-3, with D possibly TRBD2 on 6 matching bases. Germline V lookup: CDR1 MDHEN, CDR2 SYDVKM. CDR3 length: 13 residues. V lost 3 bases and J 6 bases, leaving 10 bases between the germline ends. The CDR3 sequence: CASSFRLADTQYF. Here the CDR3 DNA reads TGTGCCAGCAGTTTTAGGCTAGCGGATACGCAGTATTTT.

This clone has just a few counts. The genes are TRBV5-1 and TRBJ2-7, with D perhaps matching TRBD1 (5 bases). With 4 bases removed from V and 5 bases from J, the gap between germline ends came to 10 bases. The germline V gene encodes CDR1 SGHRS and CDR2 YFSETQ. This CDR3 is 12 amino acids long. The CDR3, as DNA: TGCGCCAGCAGCCGGCGACAGCACGAGCAGTACTTC. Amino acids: CASSRRQHEQYF. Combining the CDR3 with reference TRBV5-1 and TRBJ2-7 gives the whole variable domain KAGVTQTPRYLIKTRGQQVTLSCSPISGHRSVSWYQQTPGQGLQFLFEYFSETQRNKGNFPGRFSGRQFSNSRSEMNVSTLELGDSALYLCASSRRQHEQYFGPGTRLTVT.

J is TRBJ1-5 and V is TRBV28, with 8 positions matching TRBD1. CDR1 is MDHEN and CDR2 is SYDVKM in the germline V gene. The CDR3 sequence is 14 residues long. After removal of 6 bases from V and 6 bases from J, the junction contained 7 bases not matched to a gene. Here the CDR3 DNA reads TGTGCCAGCAGCCCAGGGGGCAATAGTCAGCCCCAGCATTTT. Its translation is CASSPGGNSQPQHF.

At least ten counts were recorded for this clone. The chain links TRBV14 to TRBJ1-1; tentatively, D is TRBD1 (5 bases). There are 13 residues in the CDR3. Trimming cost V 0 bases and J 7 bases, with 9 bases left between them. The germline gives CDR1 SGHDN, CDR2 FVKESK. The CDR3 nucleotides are TGTGCCAGCAGCCAAGATGGGGCAGGTGAAGCTTTCTTT. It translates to CASSQDGAGEAFF.

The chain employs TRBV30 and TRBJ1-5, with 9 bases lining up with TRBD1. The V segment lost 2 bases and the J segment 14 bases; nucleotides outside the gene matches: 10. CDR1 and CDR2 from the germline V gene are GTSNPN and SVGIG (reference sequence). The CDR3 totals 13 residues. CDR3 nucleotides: TGTGCCTGGAGTCCAAGGGGGAGGACAGGGGAGCATTTT. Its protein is CAWSPRGRTGEHF. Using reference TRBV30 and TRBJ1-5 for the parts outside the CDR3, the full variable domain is SQTIHQWPATLVQPVGSPLSLECTVEGTSNPNLYWYRQAAGRGLQLLFYSVGIGQISSEVPQNLSASRPQDRQFILSSKKLLLSDSGFYLCAWSPRGRTGEHFGDGTRLSIL.

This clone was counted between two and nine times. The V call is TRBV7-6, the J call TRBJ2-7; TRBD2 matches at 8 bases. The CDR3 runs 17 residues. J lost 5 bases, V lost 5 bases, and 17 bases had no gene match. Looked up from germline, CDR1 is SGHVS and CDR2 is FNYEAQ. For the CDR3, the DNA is TGTGCCAGCAGCCGCCGGGGAGAGCGGGAGTGGATCGACGAGCAGTACTTC. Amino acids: CASSRRGEREWIDEQYF.

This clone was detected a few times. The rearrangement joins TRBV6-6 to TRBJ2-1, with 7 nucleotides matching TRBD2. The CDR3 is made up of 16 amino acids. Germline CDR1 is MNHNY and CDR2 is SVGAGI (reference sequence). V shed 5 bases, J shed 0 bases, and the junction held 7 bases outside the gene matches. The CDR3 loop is CASSIHRDYSYNEQFF. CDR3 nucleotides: TGTGCCAGCAGTATACACCGGGACTACTCCTACAATGAGCAGTTCTTC.

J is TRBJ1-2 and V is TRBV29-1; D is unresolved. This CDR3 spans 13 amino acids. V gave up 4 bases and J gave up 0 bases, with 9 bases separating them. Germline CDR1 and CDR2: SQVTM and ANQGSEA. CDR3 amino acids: CSVGSKSNYGYTF. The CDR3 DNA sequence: TGCAGCGTTGGGAGCAAATCTAACTATGGCTACACCTTC. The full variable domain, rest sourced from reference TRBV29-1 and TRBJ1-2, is SAVISQKPSRDICQRGTSLTIQCQVDSQVTMMFWYRQQPGQSLTLIATANQGSEATYESGFVIDKFPISRPNLTFSTLTVSNMSPEDSSIYLCSVGSKSNYGYTFGSGTRLTVV.

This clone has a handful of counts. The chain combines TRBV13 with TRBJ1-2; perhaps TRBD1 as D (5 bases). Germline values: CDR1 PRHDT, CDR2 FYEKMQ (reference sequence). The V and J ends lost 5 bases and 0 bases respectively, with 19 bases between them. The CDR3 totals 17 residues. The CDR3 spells CASSVYYRDWTNYGYTF. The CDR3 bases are TGTGCCAGCAGCGTATATTACCGGGACTGGACTAACTATGGCTACACCTTC.

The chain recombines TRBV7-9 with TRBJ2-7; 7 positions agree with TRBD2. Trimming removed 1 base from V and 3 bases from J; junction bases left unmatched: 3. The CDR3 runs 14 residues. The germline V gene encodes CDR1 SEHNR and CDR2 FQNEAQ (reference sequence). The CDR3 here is CASSLGGGLYEQYF. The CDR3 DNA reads TGTGCCAGCAGCTTAGGGGGGGGACTCTACGAGCAGTACTTC.

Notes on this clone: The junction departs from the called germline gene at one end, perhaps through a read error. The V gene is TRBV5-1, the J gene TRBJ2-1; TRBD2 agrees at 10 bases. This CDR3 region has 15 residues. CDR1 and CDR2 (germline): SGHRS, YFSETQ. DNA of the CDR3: TGTGCCAGCAGCTCCGGGACTAGCGCGTACAATGAGCAGTTCTTC. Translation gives CASSSGTSAYNEQFF.

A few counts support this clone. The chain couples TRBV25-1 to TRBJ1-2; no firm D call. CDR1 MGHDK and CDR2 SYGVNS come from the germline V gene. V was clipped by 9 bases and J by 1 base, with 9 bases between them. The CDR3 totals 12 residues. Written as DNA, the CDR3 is TGTGCCAGTCAGGATTATAACTATGGCTACACCTTC. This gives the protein CASQDYNYGYTF.

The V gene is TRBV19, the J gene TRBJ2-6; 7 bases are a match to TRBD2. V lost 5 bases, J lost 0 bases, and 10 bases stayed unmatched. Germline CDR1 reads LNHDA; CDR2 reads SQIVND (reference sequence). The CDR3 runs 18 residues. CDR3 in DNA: TGTGCCAGTAGTCCCCGGGTAGCGGGTTCCTCTGGGGCCAACGTCCTGACTTTC. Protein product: CASSPRVAGSSGANVLTF.

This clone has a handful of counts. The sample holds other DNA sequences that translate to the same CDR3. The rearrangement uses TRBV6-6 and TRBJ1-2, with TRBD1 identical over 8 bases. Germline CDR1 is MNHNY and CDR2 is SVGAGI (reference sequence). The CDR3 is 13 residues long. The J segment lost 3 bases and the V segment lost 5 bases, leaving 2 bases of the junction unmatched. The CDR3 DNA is TGTGCCAGCAGTCCGACAGGGGACTATGGCTACACCTTC. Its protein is CASSPTGDYGYTF.

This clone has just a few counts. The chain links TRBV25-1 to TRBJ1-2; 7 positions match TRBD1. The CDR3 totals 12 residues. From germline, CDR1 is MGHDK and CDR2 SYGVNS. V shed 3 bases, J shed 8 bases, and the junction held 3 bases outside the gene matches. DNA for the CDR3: TGTGCCAGCAGTGATAACAGGGGAGGCTACACCTTC. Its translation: CASSDNRGGYTF.

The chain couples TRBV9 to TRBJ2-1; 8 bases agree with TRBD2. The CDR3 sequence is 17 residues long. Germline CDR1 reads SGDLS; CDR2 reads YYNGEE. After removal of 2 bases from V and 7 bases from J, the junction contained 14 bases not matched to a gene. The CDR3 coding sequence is TGTGCCAGCAGCGTCGACCCGGGAGGGGCCTTTAGGAATGAGCAGTTCTTC. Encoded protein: CASSVDPGGAFRNEQFF.

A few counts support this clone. The CDR3 sequence: CSVDHSGKVSNEQFF. The CDR3 region has the DNA TGCAGCGTTGACCATAGCGGGAAAGTCAGTAATGAGCAGTTCTTC. The chain is built from TRBV29-1 and TRBJ2-1, with TRBD2 matching over 8 bases. The germline CDR1 and CDR2 sequences are SQVTM and ANQGSEA. V was clipped by 3 bases and J by 7 bases; unmatched bases: 11. CDR3 length: 15 residues.

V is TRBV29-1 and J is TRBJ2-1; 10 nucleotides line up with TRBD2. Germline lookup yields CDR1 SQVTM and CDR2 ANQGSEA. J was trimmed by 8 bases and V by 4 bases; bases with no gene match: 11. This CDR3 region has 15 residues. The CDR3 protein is CSVGKGGTSVDEQFF. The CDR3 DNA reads TGCAGCGTTGGTAAAGGCGGGACTAGCGTAGATGAGCAGTTCTTC.